The clone carrying this T cell receptor beta chain has just a few counts. The data were obtained in a study of human T cells and chemical hapten exposure. In the study overall: Reading of the patch tests, which applied 0.01% DPC to the upper back, occurred at 6 days.

The library gave individual cDNA molecules unique molecular identifiers. Using its own MiXCR run on the RACE reads, TCRdb lists one record per CDR3 protein. This table holds roughly 80,000 distinct CDR3 sequences, around 13% found once. Time point in this sample: pre-sensitization, week 0. Regarding treatment: therapeutic diphenylcyclopropenone sensitization with weekly scalp DPC. The donor pool consisted of alopecia patients aged 18 to 70 years, considered suitable for DPC. It was from unfractionated whole blood that total RNA was extracted. Germline lookup yields CDR1 DFQATT and CDR2 SNEGSKA (reference sequence). The CDR3 spans 12 residues. Germline trimming cut 6 bases from V and 7 bases from J; bases unmatched to any gene: 8.

The sequencing used whole blood, collected in connection with sensitization to the hapten diphenylcyclopropenone (DPC). This sequence originates from a woman aged 45 to 65 with alopecia areata. Some clones in this sample may be carry-over from other donors' samples. The V call is TRBV20-1, the J call TRBJ1-2; 7 nucleotides line up with TRBD1. CDR3 bases: TGCAGTGCGGAAACAGGGGATGGTGGCTACACCTTC. Translated: CSAETGDGGYTF.